Detailed here is one T cell receptor beta chain. These data are taken from a study of blood T cell repertoires in COVID-19. Study-wide background: The analysed material was cDNA or gDNA that came from T cells, B-cell-depleted T cells, or PBMCs.

Germline-derived CDR1 and CDR2 are MNHEY and SMNVEV (reference sequence). CDR3 size: 14 residues. V was cut by 2 bases and J by 9 bases, with 11 bases left in between. Seattle-derived patients entered the study during active infection and were followed longitudinally. In the study's own analysis: By means of reference gene primer amplification, nucleated cell counts were estimated. Repertoires were generated with immunoSEQ multiplex PCR, while TCRdb's copy carries only in-frame clones and drops some. The V and J calls and clone size are taken from that table; D and trimming were inferred from the DNA. The sample has roughly 100,000 clones; around 88% are singletons.

The receptor comes from a man aged 45-60 years with COVID-19, enrolled during active disease. J is TRBJ1-6 and V is TRBV27, with D perhaps TRBD1 (5 bases). Sequenced: peripheral blood. CDR3 loop: CASSLRGKASPLHF. The CDR3 region has the DNA TGTGCCAGCAGTTTAAGGGGCAAGGCTTCACCCCTCCACTTT.